The present T cell receptor (beta chain) was sequenced within a study of blood T cell repertoires in COVID-19. At the level of the study: The samples span acute and convalescent COVID-19 from the United States, Italy and Spain. In each case, the material was cDNA or gDNA derived from T cells, B-cell-depleted T cells, or PBMCs.

In regard to this clone: Other DNA sequences from this sample encode an identical CDR3 as well.

The CDR3 runs to 14 residues. Trimming took off 1 base at V and 0 bases at J, with 6 bases between the two ends. Germline V gene sequence: CDR1 SNHLY, CDR2 FYNNEI. Under the authors' procedure: Amplification of reference gene primers provided the estimated nucleated cell counts. Assay used: immunoSEQ multiplex PCR; TCRdb lists only in-frame clones, some missing. The V and J calls and clone size are taken from that table; D and trimming were inferred from the DNA. Here the sample spans about 190,000 clones, approximately 80% being singletons. The sample consisted of peripheral blood. The V gene is TRBV2, the J gene TRBJ1-1, with D perhaps TRBD1 (5 bases). The receptor was derived from a human donor in a cohort sampled during active COVID-19. This CDR3 is CASSEEGMNTEAFF. The DNA of the CDR3 is TGTGCCAGCAGTGAAGAGGGGATGAACACTGAAGCTTTCTTT.